A selection of T cell receptor beta chains follows, all from one sample in a study of blood T cell repertoires in COVID-19. The assay was immunoSEQ multiplex PCR, and TCRdb's table has in-frame clones only and misses some. The sample contains over 85,000 clones, more than 70% of which appear only once. The sequencing input was peripheral blood. The receptors originated from a man between 70 and 80 years old with acute or convalescent COVID-19. Both conserved end residues are part of each CDR3. The D gene is left open where the match is weak. Clone size appears in some rows only: once, few, many, or a class for an expanded clone.

clone size	V gene	J gene	D gene	CDR3 protein	CDR3 DNA
.	TRBV29-1	TRBJ2-4	.	CSVTRLGLSLAKNIQYF	TGCAGCGTCACCCGCCTGGGACTCTCGCTAGCCAAAAACATTCAGTACTTC
once	TRBV6-1	TRBJ2-3	.	CASSDAGYTDTQYF	TGTGCCAGCAGTGACGCGGGGTACACAGATACGCAGTATTTT
.	TRBV10-3	TRBJ2-1	.	CAISARGGAVNNEQFF	TGTGCCATCAGTGCGAGGGGGGGGGCCGTGAACAATGAGCAGTTCTTC
.	TRBV7-2	TRBJ2-7	.	CASSARGSYEQYF	TGTGCCAGCAGTGCGCGGGGCTCCTACGAGCAGTACTTC
few	TRBV2	TRBJ2-5	TRBD2	CASSESILAGYRDQETQYF	TGTGCCAGCAGTGAGTCGATTTTAGCGGGATACAGGGACCAAGAGACCCAGTACTTC
.	TRBV10-3	TRBJ2-7	.	CAITDSGSSYEQYF	TGTGCCATCACCGACTCCGGGTCATCCTACGAGCAGTACTTC
once	TRBV5-1	TRBJ2-1	TRBD1	CASSPGTGGSSSYNEQFF	TGCGCCAGCAGCCCCGGGACAGGGGGATCGAGCTCCTACAATGAGCAGTTCTTC
.	TRBV5-1	TRBJ2-7	TRBD2	CASSLVAGGYEQYF	TGCGCCAGCAGCTTGGTGGCGGGAGGCTACGAGCAGTACTTC
.	TRBV18	TRBJ2-1	.	CASSPDRQSYNEQFF	TGTGCCAGCTCACCCGACAGGCAATCCTACAATGAGCAGTTCTTC
.	TRBV19	TRBJ1-5	.	CASSTGGNQPQHF	TGTGCCAGTAGTACAGGGGGCAATCAGCCCCAGCATTTT
.	TRBV20-1	TRBJ2-5	.	CSASNLAEGGKTQYF	TGCAGTGCTAGTAATCTAGCGGAAGGGGGAAAGACCCAGTACTTC
.	TRBV2	TRBJ1-2	TRBD1	CASRDRGPWSYTF	TGTGCCAGCAGAGACAGGGGGCCTTGGAGCTACACCTTC
once	TRBV20-1	TRBJ2-5	TRBD1	CSASRTGQETQYF	TGCAGTGCTAGTAGGACAGGCCAAGAGACCCAGTACTTC
.	TRBV5-1	TRBJ2-1	TRBD1	CASSLTGIGNEQFF	TGCGCCAGCAGCCTGACAGGGATCGGCAATGAGCAGTTCTTC